This T cell receptor beta chain was sequenced for a study of CD8+CD57+ T cells in acquired aplastic anemia. At the level of the study: Reads per healthy sample averaged around 10 million (CD4+) and 11 million to 13 million (CD8+). Findings and limits, study-wide: Controls and patients did not differ significantly in CD8+ Simpson's diversity.

The template for TCR beta VDJ and CDR3 sequence profiling was genomic DNA. TCRdb processed the reads anew with MiXCR; each CDR3 protein has one entry. The sample has some 140,000 distinct CDR3 sequences, about 40% seen once. With V trimmed by 3 bases and J by 4 bases, 13 bases remained unmatched. The V gene's germline CDR1 is KGHSH and CDR2 LQKENI. The length of the CDR3 is 18 residues. Details on this clonotype: The antigen is unknown.

The source of this sequence is a human donor in good health, serving as a control. The chain joins TRBV18 to TRBJ2-2, with 8 bases fitting TRBD2. The source material was sorted CD4+, CD8+, or CD8+CD57+ T cells (not recorded which) from PBMCs. CDR3 in amino acids: CASSPWTSWSGGTGELFF. In DNA form, the CDR3 reads TGTGCCAGCTCACCTTGGACTAGCTGGAGCGGGGGCACCGGGGAGCTGTTTTTT. The full variable domain, completed using reference TRBV18 and TRBJ2-2, is NAGVMQNPRHLVRRRGQEARLRCSPMKGHSHVYWYRQLPEEGLKFMVYLQKENIIDESGMPKERFSAEFPKEGPSILRIQQVVRGDSAAYFCASSPWTSWSGGTGELFFGEGSRLTVL.